This T cell receptor beta chain was retrieved from a study of cytomegalovirus exposure and HLA in healthy donors. Study-wide findings and caveats: Researchers had no immune exposure information except CMV serostatus available. As a later analysis revealed, the rate of TCR association differed by HLA locus, with DRB1 most and HLA-C fewest.

Primers for the PCR totalled 60 Vbeta and 13 Jbeta. Sequencing was performed with immunoSEQ multiplex PCR; in TCRdb, only in-frame clones are kept and a portion is missing. The profile shows 95,000 to 100,000 clones, 65% to 80% of them singletons. A remark on this clone: Its antigen is as yet unknown.

This CDR3 has 14 amino acids. Germline CDR1 SNHLY, CDR2 FYNNEI. V lost 7 bases, J lost 5 bases, and 8 bases stayed unmatched. The chain joins TRBV2 to TRBJ2-1; TRBD2 agrees at 7 bases. Sequenced sample: PBMCs. This receptor was taken from a woman aged 40 to 55 in good health and CMV-seronegative. The CDR3 is CASKDTSVHNEQFF. CDR3 bases: TGTGCCAGCAAGGATACTAGCGTCCACAATGAGCAGTTCTTC. The full variable domain, its missing parts supplied by reference TRBV2 and TRBJ2-1, is EPEVTQTPSHQVTQMGQEVILRCVPISNHLYFYWYRQILGQKVEFLVSFYNNEISEKSEIFDDQFSVERPDGSNFTLKIRSTKLEDSAMYFCASKDTSVHNEQFFGPGTRLTVL.